The rows below give T cell receptor beta chains drawn from one sample of a study of blood T cell repertoires in COVID-19. Produced via immunoSEQ multiplex PCR; TCRdb's table is partial and in-frame only. Of more than 85,000 clones listed, less than 75% are singletons. The sample was peripheral blood. These receptor sequences come from a woman aged 55-70 years with acute or convalescent COVID-19. CDR3s include the opening cysteine and the closing phenylalanine or tryptophan. A D gene is named only where the DNA matches it firmly. Only some rows state a clone size, as once, few, many or a class for expanded clones.

j_call d_call clone_size v_call cdr3_aa cdr3_nt
TRBJ2-2 - - TRBV5-1 CASSQVTTNTGELFF TGCGCCAGCAGCCAGGTGACTACGAACACCGGGGAGCTGTTTTTT
TRBJ2-2 - - TRBV5-1 CASSLEASSNTGELFF TGCGCCAGCAGCTTGGAAGCTAGCTCGAACACCGGGGAGCTGTTTTTT
TRBJ2-3 - - TRBV30 CAWNRGSTDTQYF TGTGCCTGGAATAGGGGAAGCACAGATACGCAGTATTTT
TRBJ2-1 TRBD2 - TRBV9 CASSVTSGEQFF TGTGCCAGCAGCGTGACTAGCGGTGAGCAGTTCTTC
TRBJ1-1 - - TRBV11-2 CASSSIRRDMNTEAFF TGTGCCAGCAGCTCAATCCGCCGGGACATGAACACTGAAGCTTTCTTT
TRBJ1-2 TRBD1 few TRBV25-1 CASSGDRGHGYTF TGTGCCAGCAGTGGGGACAGGGGGCATGGCTACACCTTC
TRBJ1-6 TRBD1 - TRBV28 CATTGAESYNSPLHF TGTGCCACGACAGGGGCGGAATCCTATAATTCACCCCTCCACTTT
TRBJ2-7 TRBD2 - TRBV5-1 CASSISGGASVYEQYF TGCGCCAGCAGTATCAGCGGGGGGGCCTCTGTCTACGAGCAGTACTTC
TRBJ1-4 TRBD1 - TRBV25-1 CASSDYRGQYEKLFF TGTGCCAGCAGTGATTACAGGGGGCAATATGAAAAACTGTTTTTT
TRBJ1-5 - - TRBV13 CASSRQSWRPQHF TGTGCCAGCAGTCGACAGAGCTGGAGGCCCCAGCATTTT
TRBJ1-2 TRBD1 - TRBV7-2 CASSLEGTGGILGYGYTF TGTGCCAGCAGCTTAGAGGGGACAGGGGGAATACTGGGCTATGGCTACACCTTC
TRBJ2-3 - once TRBV5-6 CASSLAGTDTQYF TGTGCCAGCAGCTTGGCAGGGACAGATACGCAGTATTTT
TRBJ2-1 - - TRBV11-2 CASSSYLEANEQFF TGTGCCAGCAGCTCGTATCTAGAGGCAAATGAGCAGTTCTTC
TRBJ1-1 TRBD1 - TRBV3-1/TRBV3-2 CASSQVTMGTGGRAFF TGTGCCAGCAGCCAAGTCACGATGGGGACAGGGGGACGAGCTTTCTTT
TRBJ2-5 - - TRBV19 CASRVQGRETQYF TGTGCCAGCCGAGTACAGGGTAGGGAGACCCAGTACTTC
TRBJ1-6 - - TRBV14 CASSQGGLYNSPLHF TGTGCCAGCAGCCAAGGAGGGCTCTATAATTCACCCCTCCACTTT
TRBJ2-3 - - TRBV24-1 CATSAQGRGIWADTQYF TGTGCCACCAGCGCACAAGGGAGGGGGATTTGGGCAGATACGCAGTATTTT
TRBJ2-3 - - TRBV18 CASSLLATDTQYF TGTGCCAGCTCCCTACTAGCAACAGATACGCAGTATTTT
TRBJ2-7 - - TRBV6-5 CASSYSVVGRAYEQYF TGTGCCAGCAGTTACTCGGTCGTAGGCAGGGCCTACGAGCAGTACTTC
TRBJ2-5 - - TRBV3-1/TRBV3-2 CASSQSVSGETQYF TGTGCCAGCAGCCAATCGGTGTCAGGGGAGACCCAGTACTTC
TRBJ2-1 TRBD1 - TRBV11-3 CASSPGDRGRFDEQFF TGTGCCAGCAGCCCAGGCGACAGGGGGCGATTCGATGAGCAGTTCTTC
TRBJ2-7 TRBD1 - TRBV30 CAWSRDRVEQYF TGTGCCTGGAGTCGGGACAGGGTTGAGCAGTACTTC
TRBJ1-4 - - TRBV9 CASSARGSANEKLFF TGTGCCAGCAGCGCTAGGGGGTCGGCTAATGAAAAACTGTTTTTT
TRBJ1-1 - - TRBV5-4 CASSLDRLTEAFF TGTGCCAGCAGCTTGGACCGACTTACTGAAGCTTTCTTT
TRBJ1-1 - few TRBV18 CASSSGQAGAEAFF TGTGCCAGCTCAAGTGGTCAGGCCGGGGCTGAAGCTTTCTTT
TRBJ2-3 - once TRBV7-2 CASSLRRADTQYF TGTGCCAGCAGCCTCCGACGGGCAGATACGCAGTATTTT
TRBJ1-2 TRBD1 - TRBV11-2 CASSFGTGGDYTF TGTGCCAGCAGCTTCGGGACAGGGGGCGACTACACCTTC
TRBJ1-5 - - TRBV6-4 CASSPVEGGQPQHF TGTGCCAGCAGTCCGGTGGAGGGCGGTCAGCCCCAGCATTTT
TRBJ1-6 - few TRBV24-1 CATRFRRHNSPLHF TGTGCCACCAGGTTCAGGCGACATAATTCACCCCTCCACTTT
TRBJ1-2 - - TRBV4-3 CASSQEDSLSYGYTF TGCGCCAGCAGCCAAGAGGACAGCTTAAGCTATGGCTACACCTTC
TRBJ2-7 TRBD2 once TRBV19 CASSDLAGTYEQYF TGTGCCAGTAGTGATCTAGCGGGGACTTACGAGCAGTACTTC
TRBJ2-5 TRBD1 - TRBV4-1 CASSQTGTGAWETQYF TGCGCCAGCAGCCAGACCGGGACAGGGGCGTGGGAGACCCAGTACTTC
TRBJ2-1 - - TRBV27 CASSDRETLRSSYNEQFF TGTGCCAGCAGTGACCGGGAAACCCTACGGAGCTCCTACAATGAGCAGTTCTTC
TRBJ1-6 - few TRBV10-3 CAISVTASSYNSPLHF TGTGCCATCAGCGTGACAGCGAGCTCCTATAATTCACCCCTCCACTTT
TRBJ1-5 TRBD1 - TRBV19 CASSALQGSGNQPQHF TGTGCCAGTAGTGCATTACAGGGGTCGGGCAATCAGCCCCAGCATTTT
TRBJ1-1 TRBD1 - TRBV27 CASSPRDRGFGAAYPEAFF TGTGCCAGCAGTCCCAGAGACAGGGGGTTTGGGGCCGCATACCCTGAAGCTTTCTTT
TRBJ2-7 TRBD1 - TRBV2 CASSGPHDRGYEQYF TGTGCCAGCAGTGGCCCCCACGACAGGGGCTACGAGCAGTACTTC
TRBJ1-5 - - TRBV25-1 CASSPAQGQGWNQPQHF TGTGCCAGCAGCCCTGCGCAGGGGCAGGGATGGAATCAGCCCCAGCATTTT
TRBJ1-2 - few TRBV19 CASSIGSGRSYGYTF TGTGCCAGTAGTATAGGGTCGGGGAGGAGCTATGGCTACACCTTC
TRBJ2-3 - few TRBV5-4 CASTKIVRDPAVDTQYF TGTGCCAGCACCAAGATCGTTCGGGATCCTGCAGTAGATACGCAGTATTTT
TRBJ1-2 TRBD1 - TRBV5-6 CASSWRQGQAGYTF TGTGCCAGCAGCTGGAGGCAAGGACAGGCTGGCTACACCTTC
TRBJ1-5 - - TRBV7-2 CASSSVSSNQPQHF TGTGCCAGCAGCTCGGTATCCAGCAATCAGCCCCAGCATTTT
TRBJ2-7 - - TRBV5-8 CASSFRGKSYEQYF TGTGCCAGCAGCTTTCGCGGGAAATCGTACGAGCAGTACTTC
TRBJ2-5 - - TRBV29-1 CSVSDSSETQYF TGCAGCGTCTCCGACAGTAGTGAGACCCAGTACTTC
TRBJ1-6 TRBD1 once TRBV5-1 CASRDRQGSDSPLHF TGCGCCAGCAGAGACCGACAGGGGTCGGATTCACCCCTCCACTTT
TRBJ1-1 TRBD1 - TRBV28 CASSSPGQGVGTEAFF TGTGCCAGCAGTTCCCCGGGACAGGGGGTTGGCACTGAAGCTTTCTTT
TRBJ2-1 - - TRBV6-5 CASTSGADSTGEQFF TGTGCCAGCACCAGTGGCGCAGACAGCACCGGTGAGCAGTTCTTC
TRBJ1-3 - - TRBV2 CASGLSSRSGNTIYF TGTGCCAGCGGGCTGTCCAGCCGCTCTGGAAACACCATATATTTT
TRBJ2-3 TRBD2 - TRBV10-3 CATRMSGGSDTQYF TGTGCCACGCGGATGAGCGGGGGCAGTGATACGCAGTATTTT
TRBJ2-7 TRBD1 - TRBV6-5 CASRSGTGGYEQYF TGTGCCAGCAGATCAGGGACAGGGGGATACGAGCAGTACTTC
TRBJ1-3 - - TRBV12-3/TRBV12-4 CASPQGNTIYF TGTGCCAGCCCTCAGGGAAACACCATATATTTT
TRBJ1-4 - - TRBV28 CASIAGHATNEKLFF TGTGCCAGCATAGCGGGGCATGCAACTAATGAAAAACTGTTTTTT
TRBJ1-4 TRBD1 - TRBV14 CASSARTGRTNEKLFF TGTGCCAGCAGCGCGCGGACAGGGCGGACTAATGAAAAACTGTTTTTT
TRBJ1-1 - - TRBV28 CASSSGGRNPEAFF TGTGCCAGCAGTTCCGGAGGGAGGAACCCTGAAGCTTTCTTT
TRBJ1-5 - few TRBV12-3/TRBV12-4 CASSLEGQPQHF TGTGCCAGCAGTTTGGAGGGTCAGCCCCAGCATTTT
TRBJ1-3 - - TRBV6-5 CASIITAYSGNTIYF TGTGCCAGCATCATCACAGCCTACTCTGGAAACACCATATATTTT